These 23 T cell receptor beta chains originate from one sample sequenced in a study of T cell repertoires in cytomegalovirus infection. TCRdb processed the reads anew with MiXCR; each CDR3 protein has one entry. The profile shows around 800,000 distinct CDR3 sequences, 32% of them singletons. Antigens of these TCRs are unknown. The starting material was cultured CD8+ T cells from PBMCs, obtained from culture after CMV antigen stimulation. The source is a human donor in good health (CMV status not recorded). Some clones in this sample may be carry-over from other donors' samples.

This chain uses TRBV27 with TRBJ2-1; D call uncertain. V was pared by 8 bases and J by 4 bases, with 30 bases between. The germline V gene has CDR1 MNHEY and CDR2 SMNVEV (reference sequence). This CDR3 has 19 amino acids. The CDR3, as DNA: TGTGCCAGCCTAAATCGGATTTCGAGGAGCTCACTGGGGTACAATGAGCAGTTCTTC. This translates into CASLNRISRSSLGYNEQFF.

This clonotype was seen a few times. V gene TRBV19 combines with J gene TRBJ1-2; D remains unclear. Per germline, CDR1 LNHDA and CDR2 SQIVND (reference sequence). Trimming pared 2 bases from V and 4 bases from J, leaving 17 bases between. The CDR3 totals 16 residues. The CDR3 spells CASSISVLTTVYGYTF. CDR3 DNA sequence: TGTGCCAGTAGTATAAGTGTACTAACAACCGTCTATGGCTACACCTTC.

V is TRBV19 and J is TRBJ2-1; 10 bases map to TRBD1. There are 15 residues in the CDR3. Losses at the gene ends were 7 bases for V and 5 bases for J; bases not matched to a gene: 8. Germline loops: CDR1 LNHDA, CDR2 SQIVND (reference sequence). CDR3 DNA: TGTGCCAGTACCGAGGACAGGGGGATACACAATGAGCAGTTCTTC. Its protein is CASTEDRGIHNEQFF.

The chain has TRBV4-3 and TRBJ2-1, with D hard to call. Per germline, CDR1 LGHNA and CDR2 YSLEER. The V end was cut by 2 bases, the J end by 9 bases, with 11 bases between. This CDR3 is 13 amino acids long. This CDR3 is CASSQINRVEQFF. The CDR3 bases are TGCGCCAGCAGCCAAATTAACCGGGTTGAGCAGTTCTTC.

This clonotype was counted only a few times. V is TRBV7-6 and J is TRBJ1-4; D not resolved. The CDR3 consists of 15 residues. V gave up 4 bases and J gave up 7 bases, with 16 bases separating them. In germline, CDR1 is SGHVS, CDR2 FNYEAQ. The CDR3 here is CASSYSPEETEKLFF. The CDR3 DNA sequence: TGTGCCAGCAGCTATAGCCCCGAAGAGACTGAAAAACTGTTTTTT. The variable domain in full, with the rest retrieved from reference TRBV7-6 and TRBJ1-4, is GAGVSQSPRYKVTKRGQDVALRCDPISGHVSLYWYRQALGQGPEFLTYFNYEAQQDKSGLPNDRFSAERPEGSISTLTIQRTEQRDSAMYRCASSYSPEETEKLFFGSGTQLSVL.

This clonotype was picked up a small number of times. The CDR3 region is CASSRVGGRGYSTDTQYF. The DNA of the CDR3 is TGTGCCAGCAGCCGGGTGGGGGGCCGTGGTTATTCGACAGATACGCAGTATTTT. This chain joins TRBV7-9 and TRBJ2-3; perhaps D is TRBD1 or TRBD2 (6 bases each). The germline gives CDR1 SEHNR, CDR2 FQNEAQ (reference sequence). CDR3 length equals 18 residues. V lost 5 bases to trimming and J lost 3 bases, with 24 bases between them.

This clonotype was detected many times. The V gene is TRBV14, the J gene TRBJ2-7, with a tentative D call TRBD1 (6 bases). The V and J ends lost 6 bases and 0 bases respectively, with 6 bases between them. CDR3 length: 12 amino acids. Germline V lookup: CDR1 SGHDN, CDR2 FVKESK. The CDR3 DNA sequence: TGTGCCAGCAGGGGGGCCTCCTACGAGCAGTACTTC. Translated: CASRGASYEQYF.

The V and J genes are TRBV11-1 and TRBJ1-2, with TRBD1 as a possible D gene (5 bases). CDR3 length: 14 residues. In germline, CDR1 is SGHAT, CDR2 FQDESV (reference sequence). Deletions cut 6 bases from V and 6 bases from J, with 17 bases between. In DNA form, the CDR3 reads TGTGCCAGCAGTTGGGACTCCTTGAGGGATGGCTACACCTTC. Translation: CASSWDSLRDGYTF.

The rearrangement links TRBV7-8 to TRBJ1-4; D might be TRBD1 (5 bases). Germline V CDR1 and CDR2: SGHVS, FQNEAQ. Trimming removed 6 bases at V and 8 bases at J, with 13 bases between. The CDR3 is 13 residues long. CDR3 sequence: CASSPRQTEKLFF. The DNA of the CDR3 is TGTGCCAGCAGTCCCCGACAGACCGAAAAACTGTTTTTT.

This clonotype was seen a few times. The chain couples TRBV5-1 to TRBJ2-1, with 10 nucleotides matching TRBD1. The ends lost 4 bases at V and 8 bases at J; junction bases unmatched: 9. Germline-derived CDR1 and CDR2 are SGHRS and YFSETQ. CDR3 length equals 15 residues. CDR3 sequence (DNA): TGCGCCAGCAGCCCAAGGAGGGGGACAGGGGATGAGCAGTTCTTC. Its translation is CASSPRRGTGDEQFF.

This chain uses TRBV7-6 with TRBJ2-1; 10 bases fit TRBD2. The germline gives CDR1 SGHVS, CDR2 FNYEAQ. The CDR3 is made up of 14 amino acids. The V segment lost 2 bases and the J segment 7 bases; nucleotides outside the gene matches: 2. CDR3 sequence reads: CASSLTSGENEQFF. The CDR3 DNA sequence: TGTGCCAGCAGCTTAACTAGCGGGGAAAATGAGCAGTTCTTC.

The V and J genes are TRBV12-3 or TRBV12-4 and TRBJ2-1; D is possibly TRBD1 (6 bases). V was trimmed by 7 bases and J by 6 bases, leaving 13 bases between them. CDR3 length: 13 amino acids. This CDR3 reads CASTLGDINEQFF. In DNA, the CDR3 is TGTGCCAGCACCCTGGGGGACATCAATGAGCAGTTCTTC.

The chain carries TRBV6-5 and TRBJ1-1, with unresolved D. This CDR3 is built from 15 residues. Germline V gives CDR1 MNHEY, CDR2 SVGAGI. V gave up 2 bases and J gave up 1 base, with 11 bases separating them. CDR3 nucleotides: TGTGCCAGCAGTTACCGAGGCAGTCGGAACACTGAAGCTTTCTTT. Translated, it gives CASSYRGSRNTEAFF.

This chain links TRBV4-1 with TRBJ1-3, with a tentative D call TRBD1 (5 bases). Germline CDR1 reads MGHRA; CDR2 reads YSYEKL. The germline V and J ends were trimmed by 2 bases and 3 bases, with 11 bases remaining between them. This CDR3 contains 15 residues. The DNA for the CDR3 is TGCGCCAGCAGCCAACCTAAGCAGGGTGGAAACACCATATATTTT. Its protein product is CASSQPKQGGNTIYF.

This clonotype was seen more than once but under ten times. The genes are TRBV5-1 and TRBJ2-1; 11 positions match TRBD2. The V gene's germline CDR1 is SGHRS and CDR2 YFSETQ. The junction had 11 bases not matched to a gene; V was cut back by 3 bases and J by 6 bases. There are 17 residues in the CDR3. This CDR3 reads CASSSIGYSGGANEQFF. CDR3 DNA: TGCGCCAGCAGCTCTATCGGCTATAGCGGGGGGGCCAATGAGCAGTTCTTC.

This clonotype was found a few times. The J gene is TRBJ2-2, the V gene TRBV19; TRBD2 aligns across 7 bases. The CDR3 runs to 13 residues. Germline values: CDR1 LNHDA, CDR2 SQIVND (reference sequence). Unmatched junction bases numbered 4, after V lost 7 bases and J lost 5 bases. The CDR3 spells CASIMGGTGELFF. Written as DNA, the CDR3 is TGTGCCAGTATTATGGGGGGGACCGGGGAGCTGTTTTTT.

CDR3 sequence: CASSPGLLGEAFF. CDR3 DNA: TGTGCCAGCAGCCCAGGGTTACTAGGTGAAGCTTTCTTT. The gene calls are TRBV7-2 and TRBJ1-1, with a weak D call TRBD1 (5 bases). Per germline, CDR1 SGHTA and CDR2 FQGNSA. Trimming stripped 5 bases from V and 7 bases from J, with 14 bases between. The CDR3 loop spans 13 amino acids.

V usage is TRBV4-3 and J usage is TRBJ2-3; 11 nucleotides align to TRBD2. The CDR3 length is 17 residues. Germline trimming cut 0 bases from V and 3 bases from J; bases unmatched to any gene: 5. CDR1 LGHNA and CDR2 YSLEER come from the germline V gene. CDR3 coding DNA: TGCGCCAGCAGCCAAGAAGGGGGACTAGCGGTTACAGATACGCAGTATTTT. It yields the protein CASSQEGGLAVTDTQYF.

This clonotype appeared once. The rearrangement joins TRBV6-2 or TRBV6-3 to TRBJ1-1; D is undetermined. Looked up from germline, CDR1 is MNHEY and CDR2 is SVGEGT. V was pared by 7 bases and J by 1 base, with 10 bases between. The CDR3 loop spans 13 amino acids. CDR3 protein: CASILTGNTEAFF. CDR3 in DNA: TGTGCCAGCATATTAACCGGGAACACTGAAGCTTTCTTT.

In DNA form, the CDR3 reads TGTGCCAGCAGCTTAAAGGGGCTCAATTCTGAAGCTTTCTTT. It is translated as CASSLKGLNSEAFF. V and J are TRBV7-6 and TRBJ1-1; D is perhaps TRBD1 (5 bases). Germline CDR1 and CDR2: SGHVS and FNYEAQ. Trimming stripped 2 bases from V and 6 bases from J, with 13 bases between. CDR3 length: 14 residues.

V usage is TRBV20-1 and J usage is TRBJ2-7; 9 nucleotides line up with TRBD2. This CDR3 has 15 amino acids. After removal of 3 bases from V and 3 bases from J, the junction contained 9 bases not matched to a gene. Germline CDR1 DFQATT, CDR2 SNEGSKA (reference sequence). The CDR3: CSARTSGPRGYEQYV. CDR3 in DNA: TGCAGTGCTAGGACTAGCGGACCGAGGGGCTACGAGCAGTACGTC.

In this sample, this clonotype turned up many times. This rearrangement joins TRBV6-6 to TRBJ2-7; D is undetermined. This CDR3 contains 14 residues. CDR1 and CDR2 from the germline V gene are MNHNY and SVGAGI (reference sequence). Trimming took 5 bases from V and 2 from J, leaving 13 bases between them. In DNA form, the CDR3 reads TGTGCCAGCAGTATGGACGGAATTGCCTACGAGCAGTACGTC. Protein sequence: CASSMDGIAYEQYV.

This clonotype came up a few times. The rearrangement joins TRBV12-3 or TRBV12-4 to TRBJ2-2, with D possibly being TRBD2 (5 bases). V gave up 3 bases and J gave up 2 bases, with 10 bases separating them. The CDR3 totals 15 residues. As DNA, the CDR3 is TGTGCCAGCAGTTTTCTGAGGGATAACACCGGGGAGCTGTTTTTT. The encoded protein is CASSFLRDNTGELFF.